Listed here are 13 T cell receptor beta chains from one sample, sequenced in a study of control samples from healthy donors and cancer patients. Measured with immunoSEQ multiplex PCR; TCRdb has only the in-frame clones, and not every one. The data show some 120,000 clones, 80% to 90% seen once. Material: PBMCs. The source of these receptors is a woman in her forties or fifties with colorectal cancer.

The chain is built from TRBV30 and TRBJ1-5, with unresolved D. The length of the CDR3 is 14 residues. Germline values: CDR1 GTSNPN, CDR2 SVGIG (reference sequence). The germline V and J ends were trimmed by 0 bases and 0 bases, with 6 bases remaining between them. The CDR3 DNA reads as TGTGCCTGGAGTGTACCTGATAGCAATCAGCCCCAGCATTTT. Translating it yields CAWSVPDSNQPQHF.

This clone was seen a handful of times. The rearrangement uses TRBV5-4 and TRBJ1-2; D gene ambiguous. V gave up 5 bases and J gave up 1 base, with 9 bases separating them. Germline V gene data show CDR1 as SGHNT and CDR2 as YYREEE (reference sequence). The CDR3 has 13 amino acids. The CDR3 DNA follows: TGTGCCAGCAGACATAGGAGTAACTATGGCTACACCTTC. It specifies CASRHRSNYGYTF.

The CDR3 sequence: CASSLVGTSGADTQYF. The CDR3, as DNA: TGCGCCAGCAGCTTGGTGGGGACTAGCGGGGCAGATACGCAGTATTTT. The rearrangement joins TRBV5-1 to TRBJ2-3; 13 bases are shared with TRBD2. CDR3 length: 16 amino acids. V shed 0 bases, J shed 4 bases, and the junction held 2 bases outside the gene matches. CDR1 is SGHRS, CDR2 YFSETQ, per germline.

The CDR3: CATRDGMNTEAFF. DNA of the CDR3: TGCGCCACCCGGGACGGAATGAACACTGAAGCTTTCTTT. The chain combines TRBV5-1 with TRBJ1-1, with D maybe TRBD1 (5 bases). Per germline, CDR1 SGHRS and CDR2 YFSETQ. The CDR3 loop spans 13 amino acids. V lost 9 bases and J 0 bases, leaving 12 bases between the germline ends.

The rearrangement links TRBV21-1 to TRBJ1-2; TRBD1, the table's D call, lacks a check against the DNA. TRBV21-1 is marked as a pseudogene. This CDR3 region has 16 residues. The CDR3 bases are TGTGCCAGCAGCAAAGAGAATGGGCATCTAACAAGTGGCTACACCTTC. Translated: CASSKENGHLTSGYTF.

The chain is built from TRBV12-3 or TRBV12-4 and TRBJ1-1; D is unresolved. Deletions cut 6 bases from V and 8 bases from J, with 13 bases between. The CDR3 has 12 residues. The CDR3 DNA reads TGTGCCAGCAGCCACTCAGCAGCCGAAGCTTTCTTT. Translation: CASSHSAAEAFF.

CDR3 DNA sequence: TGTGCCAGCAAGGAGCGGGAAGAGGTTGAGCAGTTCTTC. Translation gives CASKEREEVEQFF. The chain links TRBV7-9 to TRBJ2-1; TRBD2 agrees at 7 bases. With 7 bases clipped from V and 9 bases from J, the junction kept 9 bases outside the gene matches. CDR3 length equals 13 residues. From germline, CDR1 is SEHNR and CDR2 FQNEAQ (reference sequence).

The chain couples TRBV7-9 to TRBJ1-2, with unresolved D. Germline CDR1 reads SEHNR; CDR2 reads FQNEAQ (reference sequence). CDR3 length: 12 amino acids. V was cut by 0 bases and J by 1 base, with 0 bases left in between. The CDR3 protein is CASSLANYGYTF. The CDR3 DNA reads TGTGCCAGCAGCTTAGCTAACTATGGCTACACCTTC.

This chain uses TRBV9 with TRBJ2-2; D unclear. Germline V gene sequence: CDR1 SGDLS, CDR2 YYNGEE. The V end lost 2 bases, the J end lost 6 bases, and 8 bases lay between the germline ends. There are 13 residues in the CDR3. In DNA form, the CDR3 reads TGTGCCAGCAGCGTCCTGGGGTCCGGGGAGCTGTTTTTT. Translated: CASSVLGSGELFF. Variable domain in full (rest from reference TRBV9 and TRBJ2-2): DSGVTQTPKHLITATGQRVTLRCSPRSGDLSVYWYQQSLDQGLQFLIQYYNGEERAKGNILERFSAQQFPDLHSELNLSSLELGDSALYFCASSVLGSGELFFGEGSRLTVL.

The CDR3 region is CATGRRGRTGGRETQYF. CDR3 coding DNA: TGTGCCACCGGGAGAAGGGGGCGGACTGGTGGGCGAGAGACCCAGTACTTC. The chain uses TRBV15 and TRBJ2-5; 7 nucleotides agree with TRBD1. The CDR3 runs to 17 residues. The J segment lost 4 bases and the V segment lost 8 bases, leaving 19 bases of the junction unmatched. CDR1 LNHNV and CDR2 YYDKDF come from the germline V gene (reference sequence).

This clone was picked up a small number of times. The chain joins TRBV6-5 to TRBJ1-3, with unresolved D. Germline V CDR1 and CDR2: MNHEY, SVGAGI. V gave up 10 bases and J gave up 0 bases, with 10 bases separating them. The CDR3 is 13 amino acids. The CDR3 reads CATLINSGNTIYF. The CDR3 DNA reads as TGTGCCACCCTCATTAACTCTGGAAACACCATATATTTT.

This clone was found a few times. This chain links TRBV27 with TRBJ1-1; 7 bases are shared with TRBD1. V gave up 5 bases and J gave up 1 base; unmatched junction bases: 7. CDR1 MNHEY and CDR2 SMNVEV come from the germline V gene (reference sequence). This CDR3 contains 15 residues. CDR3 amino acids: CASSTPTGPNTEAFF. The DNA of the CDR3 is TGTGCCAGCAGTACCCCGACAGGGCCGAACACTGAAGCTTTCTTT.

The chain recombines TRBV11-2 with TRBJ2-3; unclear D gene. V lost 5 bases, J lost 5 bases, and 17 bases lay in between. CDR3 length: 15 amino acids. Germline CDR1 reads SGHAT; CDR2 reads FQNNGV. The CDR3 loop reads CASSTSGSRGDTQYF. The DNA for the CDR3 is TGTGCCAGCAGCACTTCCGGGTCCCGTGGAGATACGCAGTATTTT.